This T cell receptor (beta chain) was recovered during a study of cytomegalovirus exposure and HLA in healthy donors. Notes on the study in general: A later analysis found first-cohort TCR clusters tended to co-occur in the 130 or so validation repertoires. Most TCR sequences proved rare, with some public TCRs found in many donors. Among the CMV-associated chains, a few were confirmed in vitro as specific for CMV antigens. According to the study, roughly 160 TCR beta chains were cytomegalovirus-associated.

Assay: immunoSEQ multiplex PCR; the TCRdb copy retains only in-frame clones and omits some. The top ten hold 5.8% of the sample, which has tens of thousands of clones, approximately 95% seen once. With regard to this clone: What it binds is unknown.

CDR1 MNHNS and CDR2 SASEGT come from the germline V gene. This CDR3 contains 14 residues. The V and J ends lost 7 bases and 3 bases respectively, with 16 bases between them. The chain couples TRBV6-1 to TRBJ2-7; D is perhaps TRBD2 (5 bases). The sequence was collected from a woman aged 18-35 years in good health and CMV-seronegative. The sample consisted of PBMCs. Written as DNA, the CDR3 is TGTGCCAGCACCCTTGGTCCCGGAGGCTACGAGCAGTACTTC. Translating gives CASTLGPGGYEQYF.